This TCR beta chain was observed in a study of regulatory T cells in long-lasting Graves disease (dated by TCRdb to the early 2020s). About the study as a whole: In the newly diagnosed Graves' disease group, patients had been taking antithyroid drugs for less than 3 months. Peripheral blood TCR sequencing and RNA sequencing compared persistent Graves' disease patients with newly diagnosed Graves' disease patients. The study took place in China and was registered as a clinical trial. A total of around 35 samples underwent TCR sequencing: 13 from persistent and about 20 from newly diagnosed Graves' disease patients. What the work shows at the level of the full study, not this receptor alone: Patients with persistent disease shared more public clonotypes (about 2,500) than newly diagnosed patients did (more than 900). Persistent disease showed preferential use of TRBV28, TRBJ1-2 and TRBJ2-5, whereas newly diagnosed disease favored TRBV20-1 and TRBJ2-1. As a limitation, the authors acknowledged that the small sample size may reduce accuracy. Because the primary lesion, thyroid tissue, could not be accessed, the study looked at peripheral blood alone. Compared with newly diagnosed patients, patients with persistent Graves' disease had lower TCR Shannon entropy and fewer highly expanded clones, which suggests clonal expansion. Sequencing and analysis were limited to the TCR beta chain.

The receptor library was made with multiplex PCR. Instrument used: Illumina HiSeq 4000. To build TCR beta libraries, CDR3 regions were amplified by Arm-PCR using iRepertoire HTBI primers. Gel purification was performed on PCR products prior to sequencing. The study's own analysis went as follows. Across samples, 55 to 80 TRBV and roughly 15 TRBJ segments were identified and used for gene usage analysis of CDR3 amino acid clonotypes. COPE and FqMerger were used to merge filtered high-quality paired reads into contigs. BLAST was used to align contigs to the IMGT TRBV, TRBD and TRBJ reference genes, and CDR3 was defined following IMGT. Clonotypes above 0.1% frequency were classified as highly expanded clones. Shannon entropy was used to measure repertoire diversity, and the Gini coefficient was used to measure V-J evenness. Public clonotypes were defined as clonotypes shared by more than one individual. TCRdb reprocessed the public reads (quality trimming at Q25 with fastp, clone calling with MiXCR) and kept in-frame beta chains. Records with the same CDR3 protein are collapsed into one entry carrying the most frequent genes and DNA. TCRdb, not the authors, supplied the V and J calls. This sample gives some 490,000 distinct CDR3 sequences in total; 12% of them show up just once. The ten largest clones capture about 8.3% of the sample.

Read against the paper, the sample's time point label means: newly diagnosed GD, antithyroid drugs for less than 3 months. For both TCR sequencing and RNA sequencing, RNA was extracted from PBMCs using TRIzol. The diagnosis of Graves' disease was made according to American Thyroid Association guidelines. Patients were recruited from an endocrinology department in Xi'an, China. From each patient, 8 to 10 milliliters of peripheral blood was collected into an EDTA anticoagulant tube. Ficoll Paque Plus density gradient separation was used to isolate PBMCs, and no additional T cell sorting was done. An Agilent 2100 Bioanalyzer and agarose gel were used to assess RNA quality, and a NanoDrop 2000 was used to measure RNA concentration. As to this clonotype: The antigen it recognizes is unknown. No much larger clone is present one base from it, and per-base qualities are unavailable.

Trimming removed 1 base from V and 1 base from J, leaving 13 bases between the germline ends. The CDR3 covers 17 residues, taking in both the cysteine and the phenylalanine. Left in the record is the CDR3 DNA by itself, 51 bases read in frame from the first base. Via the germline V gene (reference sequence), CDR1 is SEHNR and CDR2 FQNEAQ. These records were also assigned to another study, of T cells in Graves' hyperthyroidism and ophthalmopathy. The second study's authors report: Stable Graves' hyperthyroidism was defined as no progression to ophthalmopathy during 18 months of follow-up. The hyperthyroidism patients were between 18 and 65 years old and newly diagnosed, with a disease duration of less than 2 months. Patients with uncontrolled infections, other autoimmune diseases, pregnancy or lactation were excluded. Diagnoses relied on clinical symptoms, serum thyroxine and TRAb, thyroid ultrasound and orbital computed tomography. The first round of RT-PCR for the TCR CDR3 was performed with the HTBI primer set and the Qiagen OneStep RT-PCR kit. Most expanded thyroid clonotypes (frequency above 0.001) were also detected in blood, suggesting blood repertoires may reflect thyroid immune responses. A 13 V-J signature model separated ophthalmopathy from stable hyperthyroidism, with approximately 87% sensitivity and just under 84% specificity in cross-validation and 80%/75% in testing. During validation, the model predicted progression to ophthalmopathy a median of roughly six months ahead of onset, with 70.59% sensitivity and almost 75% specificity. To identify distinguishing TCR V-J signatures, a discovery cohort of 90 to 100 patients was used, comprising some 43 with Graves' ophthalmopathy and approximately 58 with stable Graves' hyperthyroidism. Prospective prediction of ophthalmopathy was tested in an independent validation cohort consisting of about 19 hyperthyroidism patients and 15 to 17 patients who later progressed to ophthalmopathy. The 100 discovery patients were divided at random into training and test sets in a 7:3 ratio. In addition, the study compared T-cell repertoires in thyroid tissue and in blood from about six Graves' hyperthyroidism patients. Following sampling, methimazole starting at 30 mg daily was given to hyperthyroidism patients, and high-dose intravenous methylprednisolone was given to ophthalmopathy patients. Libraries were constructed in a second round of multiplex PCR, after which size selection and purification were carried out. The libraries were sequenced on an Illumina HiSeq2000 using paired-end 100 bp reads. SOAPnuke was used to process the raw data, removing reads that contained adapters or uncalled bases, had a mean Phred below 15, or lacked an exact match to the constant primer or identifier. High-quality paired reads were merged using COPE v1.2.5, and each unique nucleotide sequence was defined as a clonotype. MiTCR v1.1 was used to align clonotypes to the IMGT TRBV, TRBD and TRBJ reference segments. The analysis was restricted to V-J combinations with a frequency above 0.0001, which together covered about 99% of the repertoires. A TCS score was defined as the ratio between F50 (clonal expansion) and ExV (chaos), using BLOSUM62-based TCRdist between CDR3 peptides within each V-J. Welch's t-statistics and random forest reduced 500 to 650 V-J features to about 13, which were used in a naive Bayes classifier (R e1071). Sample size was not statistically predetermined, and investigators were not blinded to group allocation. The paper reports TCR Vbeta CDR3 sequencing of approximately 140 peripheral blood samples: fewer than 50 ophthalmopathy, 70 to 85 hyperthyroidism and about 17 progressor patients.

The chain is assembled from TRBV7-9 and TRBJ2-2; matching of 6 bases hints at TRBD2 as the D gene. The TCR sequence derives from a woman in her 30s with Graves disease. Donor details come from another sample of the same person, matched by shared clones. The source material was peripheral blood mononuclear cells (PBMCs), sampled at new diagnosis, from a patient treated with antithyroid drugs. The CDR3 region has the sequence CASSLGIRDWNTGELFF. The DNA sequence is given as TGTGCCAGCAGCTTAGGAATACGGGACTGGAACACCGGGGAGCTGTTTTTT.